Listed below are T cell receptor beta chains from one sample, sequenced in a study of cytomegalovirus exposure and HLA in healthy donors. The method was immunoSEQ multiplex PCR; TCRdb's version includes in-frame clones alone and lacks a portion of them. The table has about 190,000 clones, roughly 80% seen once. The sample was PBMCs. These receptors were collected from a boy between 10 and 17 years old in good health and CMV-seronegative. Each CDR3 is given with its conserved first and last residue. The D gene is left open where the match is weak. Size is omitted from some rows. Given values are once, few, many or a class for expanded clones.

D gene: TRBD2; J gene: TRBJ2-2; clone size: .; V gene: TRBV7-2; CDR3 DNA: TGTGCCAGCAGCTTAGCCTCAGCGGGGGCTGGAACCGGGGAGCTGTTTTTT; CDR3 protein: CASSLASAGAGTGELFF
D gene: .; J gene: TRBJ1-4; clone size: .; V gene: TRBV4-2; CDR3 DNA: TGTGCCACCTCAGCCGAGGGTGGATCCGGCAGCGAAAAACTGTTTTTT; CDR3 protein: CATSAEGGSGSEKLFF
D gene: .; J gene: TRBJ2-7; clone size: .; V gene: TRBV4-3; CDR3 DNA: TGCGCCAGCAGCCAAGATGCTACAGGGTTTTCCTACGAGCAGTACTTC; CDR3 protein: CASSQDATGFSYEQYF
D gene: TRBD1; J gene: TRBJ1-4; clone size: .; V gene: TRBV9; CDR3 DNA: TGTGCCAGCAGCCCTGAGGGACAGGGGACGGAAAAACTGTTTTTT; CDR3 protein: CASSPEGQGTEKLFF
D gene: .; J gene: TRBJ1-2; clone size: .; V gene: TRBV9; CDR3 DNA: TGTGCCAGCAGCTTAGACGCGGGGTACCCATATGGCTACACCTTC; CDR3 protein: CASSLDAGYPYGYTF
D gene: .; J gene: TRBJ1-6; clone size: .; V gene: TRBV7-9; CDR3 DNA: TGTTCCAGCAGCTTATCCCTCTCTTCACCCCTCCACTTT; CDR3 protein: CSSSLSLSSPLHF
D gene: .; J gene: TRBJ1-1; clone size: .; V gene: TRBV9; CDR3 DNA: TGTGCCAGCAGCGTAGACGGGAGTCACCCTGAAGCTTTCTTT; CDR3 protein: CASSVDGSHPEAFF
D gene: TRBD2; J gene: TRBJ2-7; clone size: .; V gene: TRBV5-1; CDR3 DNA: TGCGCCAGCAGCGCGGGACTAGCGGGCGCCTACGAGCAGTACTTC; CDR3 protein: CASSAGLAGAYEQYF
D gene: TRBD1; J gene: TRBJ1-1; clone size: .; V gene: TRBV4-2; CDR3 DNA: TGTGCCAGCAGCCACCCGGGACAGCTCCCTAACACTGAAGCTTTCTTT; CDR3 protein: CASSHPGQLPNTEAFF
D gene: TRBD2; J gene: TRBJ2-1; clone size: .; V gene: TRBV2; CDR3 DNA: TGTGCCAGCAGTGGGACTAGCGGGAGTCGGGTCAATGAGCAGTTCTTC; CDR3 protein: CASSGTSGSRVNEQFF
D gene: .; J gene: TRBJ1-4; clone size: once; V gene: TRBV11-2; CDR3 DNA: TGTGCCAGCAGCTTTTGGTCTCAGGGGAGGGATGAAAAACTGTTTTTT; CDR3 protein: CASSFWSQGRDEKLFF
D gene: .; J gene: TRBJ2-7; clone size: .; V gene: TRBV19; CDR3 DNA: TGTGCCAGTAGTCCACTTCCGGGGGGGTCTAGGGGGCACAACACCTACGAGCAGTACTTC; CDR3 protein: CASSPLPGGSRGHNTYEQYF
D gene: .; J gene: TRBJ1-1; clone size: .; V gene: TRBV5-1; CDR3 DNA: TGCGCCAGCAGCTTGGACAGGGCGGGGGAGAAAGCTTTCTTT; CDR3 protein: CASSLDRAGEKAFF
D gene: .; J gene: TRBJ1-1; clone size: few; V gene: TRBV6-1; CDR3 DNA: TGTGCCAGCAGGCGGGCAGGGGCTGAAGCTTTCTTT; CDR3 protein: CASRRAGAEAFF
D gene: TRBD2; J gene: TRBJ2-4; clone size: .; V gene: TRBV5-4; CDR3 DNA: TGTGCCAGCAGCCTAGCGGGGGGGGTAGCCAAAAACATTCAGTACTTC; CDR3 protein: CASSLAGGVAKNIQYF
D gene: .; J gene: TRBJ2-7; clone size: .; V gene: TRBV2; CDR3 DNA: TGTGCCAGCAGTGTAGGAGGAACAGCCTACGAGCAGTACTTC; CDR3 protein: CASSVGGTAYEQYF
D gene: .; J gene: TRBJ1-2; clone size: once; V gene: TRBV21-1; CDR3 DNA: TGTGCCAGCAGCCACCGGTGGGGACAGGTGGATCACGGCTATGGCTACACCTTC; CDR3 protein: CASSHRWGQVDHGYGYTF
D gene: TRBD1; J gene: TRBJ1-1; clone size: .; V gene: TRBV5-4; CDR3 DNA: TGTGCCAGCAGCTTGACAGGGGGCGCGTGGGGAGCTTTCTTT; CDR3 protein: CASSLTGGAWGAFF
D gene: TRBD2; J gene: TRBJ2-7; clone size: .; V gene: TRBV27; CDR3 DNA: TGTGCCAGCAGTCTATTCCGGGGGGGAAACTCCTACGAGCAGTACTTC; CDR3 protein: CASSLFRGGNSYEQYF
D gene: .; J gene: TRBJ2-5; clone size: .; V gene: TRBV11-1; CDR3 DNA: TGTGCCAGCAGCTTAACTCTAGTAGAGACCCAGTACTTC; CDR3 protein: CASSLTLVETQYF
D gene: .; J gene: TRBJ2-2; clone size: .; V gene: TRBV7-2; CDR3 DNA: TGTGCCAGCAAGCCTTGGTCCGGGGAGCTGTTTTTT; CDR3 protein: CASKPWSGELFF
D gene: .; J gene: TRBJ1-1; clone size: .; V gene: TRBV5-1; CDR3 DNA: TGCGCCAGCAGCTCGATCGACAGGAACACTGAAGCTTTCTTT; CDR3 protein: CASSSIDRNTEAFF
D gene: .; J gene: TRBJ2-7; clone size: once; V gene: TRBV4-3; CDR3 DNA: TGCGCCAGCAGCCAGTTCCCCAGCTCAGGGCAAGTTTACTACGAGCAGTACTTC; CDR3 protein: CASSQFPSSGQVYYEQYF
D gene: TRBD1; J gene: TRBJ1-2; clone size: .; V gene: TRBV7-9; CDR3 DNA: TGTGCCAGCAGCTTGGGCAGGGGGAGTGATGGCCACACCTTC; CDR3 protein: CASSLGRGSDGHTF
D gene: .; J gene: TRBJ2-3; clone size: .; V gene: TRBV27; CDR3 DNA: TGTGCCAGCAGTTGGGGGCTTACGGATACGCAGTATTTT; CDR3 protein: CASSWGLTDTQYF
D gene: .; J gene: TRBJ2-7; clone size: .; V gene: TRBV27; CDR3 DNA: TGTGCCAGCAGTTTACGGGGCTCCTACGAGCAGTACTTC; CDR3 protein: CASSLRGSYEQYF
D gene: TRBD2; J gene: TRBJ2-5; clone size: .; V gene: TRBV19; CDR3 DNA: TGTGCCAGTAGCCACCCGGGGGGGGATCAAGAGACCCAGTACTTC; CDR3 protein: CASSHPGGDQETQYF
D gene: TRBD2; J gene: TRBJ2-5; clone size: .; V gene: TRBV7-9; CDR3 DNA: TGTGCCAGCAGCCAAAGGAGGCTAGCGGGACTACAAGAGACCCAGTACTTC; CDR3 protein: CASSQRRLAGLQETQYF
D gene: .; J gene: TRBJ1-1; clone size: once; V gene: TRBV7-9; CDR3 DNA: TGTGCCAGCAGCTTAGGAACCAGTTACACTGAAGCTTTCTTT; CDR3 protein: CASSLGTSYTEAFF
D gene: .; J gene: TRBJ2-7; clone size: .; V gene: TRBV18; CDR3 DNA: TGTGCCAGCTCACTACTCAAGGGGGAGCAGTACTTC; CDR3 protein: CASSLLKGEQYF
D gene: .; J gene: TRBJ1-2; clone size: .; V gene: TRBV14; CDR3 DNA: TGTGCCAGCAGCCAAGACAGGGTGGGCTACACCTTC; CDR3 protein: CASSQDRVGYTF